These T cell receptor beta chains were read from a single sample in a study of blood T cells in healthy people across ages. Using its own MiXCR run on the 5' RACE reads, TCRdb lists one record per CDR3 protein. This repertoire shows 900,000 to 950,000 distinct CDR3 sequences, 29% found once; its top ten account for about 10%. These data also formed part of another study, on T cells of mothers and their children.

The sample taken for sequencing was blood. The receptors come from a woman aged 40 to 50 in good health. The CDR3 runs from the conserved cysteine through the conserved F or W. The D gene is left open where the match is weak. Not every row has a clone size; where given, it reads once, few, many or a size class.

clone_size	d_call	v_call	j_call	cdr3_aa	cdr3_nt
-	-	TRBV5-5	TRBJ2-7	CASSLSTDYEQYF	TGTGCCAGCAGCTTGTCCACAGATTACGAGCAGTACTTC
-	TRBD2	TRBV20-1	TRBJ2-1	CSGLAGGRDEQFF	TGCAGCGGACTAGCGGGAGGGCGCGATGAGCAGTTCTTC
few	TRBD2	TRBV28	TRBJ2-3	CASSLLPGTSGIDTQYF	TGTGCCAGCAGTTTACTACCCGGGACTAGCGGAATAGATACGCAGTATTTT
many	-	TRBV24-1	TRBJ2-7	CATSDSGTYEQYF	TGTGCCACCAGTGATTCCGGGACCTACGAGCAGTACTTC
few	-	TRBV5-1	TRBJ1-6	CASSLEQNINSPLHF	TGCGCCAGCAGCTTGGAACAGAACATTAATTCACCCCTCCACTTT
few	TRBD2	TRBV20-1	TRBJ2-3	CSARKSGTSGGADTQYF	TGCAGTGCGAGAAAATCCGGGACTAGCGGGGGGGCAGATACGCAGTATTTT
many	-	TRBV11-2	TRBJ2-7	CASSLEGALEQYF	TGTGCCAGCAGCTTGGAGGGGGCCCTTGAGCAGTACTTC
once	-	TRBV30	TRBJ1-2	CAWRPLSFNYGYTF	TGTGCCTGGCGTCCCCTATCCTTCAACTATGGCTACACCTTC
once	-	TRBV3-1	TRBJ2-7	CASSQDPRAGYEQYF	TGTGCCAGCAGCCAAGATCCCAGGGCAGGCTACGAGCAGTACTTC
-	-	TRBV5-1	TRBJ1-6	CASSLRERTNSPLHF	TGCGCCAGCAGCCTCCGTGAACGTACGAATTCACCCCTCCACTTT
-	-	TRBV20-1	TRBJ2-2	CSAYRASGELFF	TGCAGTGCTTACAGGGCCTCCGGGGAGCTGTTTTTT
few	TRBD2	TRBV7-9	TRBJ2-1	CASSPIGLADANEQFF	TGTGCCAGCAGCCCAATCGGACTAGCGGACGCCAATGAGCAGTTCTTC
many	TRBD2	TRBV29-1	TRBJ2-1	CSVELGGIVSYNEQFF	TGCAGCGTTGAATTGGGGGGGATCGTCTCCTACAATGAGCAGTTCTTC
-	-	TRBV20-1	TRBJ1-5	CSANIPEANRPQHF	TGCAGTGCTAACATTCCTGAGGCTAATCGGCCCCAGCATTTT
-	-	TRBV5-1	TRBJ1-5	CASSSTAGINQPQHF	TGCGCCAGCAGCTCGACCGCAGGGATTAATCAGCCCCAGCATTTT
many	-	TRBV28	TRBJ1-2	CASSLRGGGYTF	TGTGCCAGCAGTTTACGGGGGGGAGGCTACACCTTC
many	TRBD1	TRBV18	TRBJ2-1	CASSPRDRGGGNEQFF	TGTGCCAGCTCACCCCGGGACAGGGGTGGAGGTAATGAGCAGTTCTTC
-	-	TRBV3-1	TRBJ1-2	CASSQQASGQSGYTF	TGTGCCAGCAGCCAACAGGCATCGGGACAATCTGGCTACACCTTC
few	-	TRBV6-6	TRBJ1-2	CASRRGGDYGYTF	TGTGCCAGCAGACGAGGAGGGGACTATGGCTACACCTTC
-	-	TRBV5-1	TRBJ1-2	CASSLGIGYTF	TGCGCCAGCAGCTTGGGTATCGGCTACACCTTC
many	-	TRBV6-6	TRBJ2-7	CASSYSIRVTTYEQYF	TGTGCCAGCAGTTACTCGATTAGGGTTACGACCTACGAGCAGTACTTC
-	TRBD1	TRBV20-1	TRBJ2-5	CSAMDRGETQYF	TGCAGTGCTATGGACAGGGGAGAGACCCAGTACTTC
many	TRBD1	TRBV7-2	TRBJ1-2	CASSSRQGARGYTF	TGTGCCAGCAGCTCCCGACAGGGGGCGCGTGGCTACACCTTC
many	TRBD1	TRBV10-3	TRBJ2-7	CAIRQRTGAYEQYF	TGTGCCATCAGGCAACGGACAGGGGCCTACGAGCAGTACTTC
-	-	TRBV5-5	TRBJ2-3	CASSIPDRINSYTDTQYF	TGTGCCAGCAGCATACCAGACAGGATTAACTCCTACACAGATACGCAGTATTTT